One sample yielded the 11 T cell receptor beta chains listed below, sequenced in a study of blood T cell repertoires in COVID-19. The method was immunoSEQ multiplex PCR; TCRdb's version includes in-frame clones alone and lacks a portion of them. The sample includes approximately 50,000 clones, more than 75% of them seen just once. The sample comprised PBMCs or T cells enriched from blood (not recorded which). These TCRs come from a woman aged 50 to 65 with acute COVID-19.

The DNA for the CDR3 is TGTGCCAGCTCAACCCAGGACAGTTTGAATTCACCCCTCCACTTT. Translated, it gives CASSTQDSLNSPLHF. V is TRBV18 and J is TRBJ1-6; a possible D gene is TRBD1 (6 bases). Germline CDR1 KGHSH, CDR2 LQKENI. V was cut by 5 bases and J by 7 bases, with 15 bases left in between. The length of the CDR3 is 15 residues.

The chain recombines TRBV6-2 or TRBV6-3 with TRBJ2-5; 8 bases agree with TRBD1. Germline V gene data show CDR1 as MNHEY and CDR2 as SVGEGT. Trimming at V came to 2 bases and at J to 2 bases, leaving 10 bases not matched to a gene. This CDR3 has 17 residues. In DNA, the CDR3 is TGTGCCAGCAGTTACGGGGGGTGGGACAGGAGGCAAGAGACCCAGTACTTC. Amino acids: CASSYGGWDRRQETQYF.

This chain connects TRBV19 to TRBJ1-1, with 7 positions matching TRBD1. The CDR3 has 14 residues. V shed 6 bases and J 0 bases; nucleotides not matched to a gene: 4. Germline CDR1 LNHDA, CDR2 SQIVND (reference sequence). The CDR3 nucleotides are TGTGCCAGTAGGGGACAGCTATTGAACACTGAAGCTTTCTTT. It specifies CASRGQLLNTEAFF.

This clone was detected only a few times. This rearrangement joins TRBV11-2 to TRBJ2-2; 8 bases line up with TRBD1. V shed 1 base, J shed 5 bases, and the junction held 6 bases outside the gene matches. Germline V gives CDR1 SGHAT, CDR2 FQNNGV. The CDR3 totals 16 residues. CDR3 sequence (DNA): TGTGCCAGCAGCTTAGTTCCGGGACAGGCAACCGGGGAGCTGTTTTTT. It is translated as CASSLVPGQATGELFF.

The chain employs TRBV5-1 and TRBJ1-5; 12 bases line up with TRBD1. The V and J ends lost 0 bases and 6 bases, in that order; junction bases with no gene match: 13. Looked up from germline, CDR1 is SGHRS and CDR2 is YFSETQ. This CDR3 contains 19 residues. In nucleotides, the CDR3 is TGCGCCAGCAGCTTGGGCCCGGGACAGGGGGCTTTGTCTGGTCAGCCCCAGCATTTT. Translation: CASSLGPGQGALSGQPQHF.

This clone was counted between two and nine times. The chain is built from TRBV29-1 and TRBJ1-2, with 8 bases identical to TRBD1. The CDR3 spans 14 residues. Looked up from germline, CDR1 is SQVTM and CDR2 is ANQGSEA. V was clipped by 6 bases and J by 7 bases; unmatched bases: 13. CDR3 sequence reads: CSVPPWTGQGGYTF. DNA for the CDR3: TGCAGCGTCCCTCCGTGGACAGGGCAGGGTGGCTACACCTTC.

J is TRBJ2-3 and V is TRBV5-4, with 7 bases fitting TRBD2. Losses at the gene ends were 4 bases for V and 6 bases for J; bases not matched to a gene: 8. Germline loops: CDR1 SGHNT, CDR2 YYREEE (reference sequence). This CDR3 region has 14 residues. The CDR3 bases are TGTGCCAGCAGCACCCCCCTAGCGGCGGATACGCAGTATTTT. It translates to CASSTPLAADTQYF.

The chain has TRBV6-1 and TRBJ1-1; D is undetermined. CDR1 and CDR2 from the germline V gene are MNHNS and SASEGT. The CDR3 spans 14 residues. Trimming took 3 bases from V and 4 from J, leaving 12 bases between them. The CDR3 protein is CASSDLSSRTEAFF. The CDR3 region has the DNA TGTGCCAGCAGTGACCTTTCCTCGCGCACTGAAGCTTTCTTT.

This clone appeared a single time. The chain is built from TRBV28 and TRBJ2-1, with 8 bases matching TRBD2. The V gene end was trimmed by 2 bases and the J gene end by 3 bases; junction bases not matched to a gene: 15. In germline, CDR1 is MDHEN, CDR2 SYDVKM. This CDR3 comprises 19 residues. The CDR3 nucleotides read TGTGCCAGCAGTTTAGAACAGTCCCGGACTAGCCAGTTCTACAATGAGCAGTTCTTC. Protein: CASSLEQSRTSQFYNEQFF.

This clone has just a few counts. CDR3 bases: TGCAGCGTTGGGACCGACAGGACTGAAGCTTTCTTT. Its protein product is CSVGTDRTEAFF. The rearrangement links TRBV29-1 to TRBJ1-1; TRBD1 is a possible D gene (6 bases). Trimming left V 4 bases short and J 5 bases short, with 11 bases between. CDR1 is SQVTM and CDR2 is ANQGSEA in the germline V gene. There are 12 residues in the CDR3.

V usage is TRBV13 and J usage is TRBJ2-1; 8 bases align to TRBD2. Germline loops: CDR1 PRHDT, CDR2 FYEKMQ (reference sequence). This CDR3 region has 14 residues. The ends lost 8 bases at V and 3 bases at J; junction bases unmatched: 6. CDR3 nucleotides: TGTGCCAGCCTGGGGCGGGGGGTCTACAATGAGCAGTTCTTC. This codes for CASLGRGVYNEQFF.